This T cell receptor beta chain originates from a study of T-cell reconstitution after alpha-beta-depleted transplantation in children. The table lists this clonotype with many counts. Unique molecular identifiers were incorporated into the prepared TCRbeta library. TCRdb reprocessed the PCR reads with MiXCR, giving one entry per CDR3 protein. This sample carries about 110,000 distinct CDR3 sequences, over 9% of them seen once, and the ten largest clones take more than 7%. The V segment lost 6 bases and the J segment 2 bases; nucleotides outside the gene matches: 10. This CDR3 contains 16 residues. Germline V gene sequence: CDR1 MNHEY, CDR2 SMNVEV (reference sequence).

The chain is built from TRBV27 and TRBJ2-7; 10 nucleotides align to TRBD2. The sequencing used PBMCs from the stem cell graft donor, collected from the stem cell graft. The sequence was collected from a human donor who donated a stem cell graft to a child with acute lymphoblastic leukemia. CDR3 nucleotide sequence: TGTGCCAGCAGCAACCTTCATACTAGCGGGGCCTACGAGCAGTACTTC. Protein sequence: CASSNLHTSGAYEQYF.